The source of this T cell receptor (beta chain) is a study of blood T cells in healthy people across ages. Trimming took 3 bases from V and 5 from J, leaving 8 bases between them. CDR1 is ENHRY and CDR2 is SYGVKD in the germline V gene. This CDR3 has 14 residues. Study-wide results and limits: Donor CMV status, an unknown factor, possibly confounded changes in expanded clonotypes. Higher diversity and more naive CD4+ cells were features of long-lived donors, compared to aged donors.

In this sample, this clonotype turned up a few times. Its antigen is as yet unknown. For the second PCR, which ran for about 7 to 11 cycles, a sample-barcoded 5' primer and a J-beta primer mix were used. TCRdb analysed the 5' RACE reads with MiXCR anew, one entry per CDR3 protein. The sample has around 800,000 distinct CDR3 sequences; approximately 44% are singletons. This TCR was sampled from a man between 60 and 75 years old in good health. The chain uses TRBV10-3 and TRBJ1-6; D possibly corresponds to TRBD1 (6 bases). The sample was blood. CDR3: CAISERGNNSPLHF. The CDR3, as DNA: TGTGCCATCAGTGAAAGGGGGAATAATTCACCCCTCCACTTT.